This T cell receptor (beta chain) was sequenced during a study of OX40 agonist ivuxolimab in advanced cancers. Study-wide context: In this cohort, patients received ivuxolimab, an agonistic anti-OX40 (CD134) antibody. Treatment received earlier with anti-PD-1, anti-PD-L1 or anti-CTLA-4 agents was allowed, and more than 35% had some.

Method: immunoSEQ multiplex PCR; TCRdb's copy keeps in-frame clones and lacks some. The sample yields more than 70,000 clones, approximately 80% seen once. The CDR3 sequence is 16 residues long. CDR1 and CDR2 from the germline V gene are LNHDA and SQIVND (reference sequence). J gave up 0 bases and V 5 bases, and 9 bases lay outside the gene matches. Autoimmune disease history or systemic immunosuppression excluded patients. Material: CD4+ or CD8+ T cells sorted from blood, obtained in a trial of the OX40 agonist ivuxolimab. V and J are TRBV19 and TRBJ2-7, with TRBD2 identical over 8 bases. The clonotype comes from an adult with an advanced solid tumor such as melanoma, head and neck, liver or kidney cancer. This chain's CDR3 is CASSRTLAALSYEQYF. CDR3 sequence (DNA): TGTGCCAGTAGTCGAACACTAGCGGCTCTCTCCTACGAGCAGTACTTC. Filled out from reference TRBV19 and TRBJ2-7, the complete variable domain reads DGGITQSPKYLFRKEGQNVTLSCEQNLNHDAMYWYRQDPGQGLRLIYYSQIVNDFQKGDIAEGYSVSREKKESFPLTVTSAQKNPTAFYLCASSRTLAALSYEQYFGPGTRLTVT.